A single sample gave rise to the 6 T cell receptor beta chains below, sequenced in a study of T cells in Graves' hyperthyroidism and ophthalmopathy (dated by TCRdb to the late 2010s). The library relied on multiplex PCR. Instrument used: Illumina HiSeq 2000. The TCR beta CDR3 regions were amplified from RNA transcripts. A first-round RT-PCR of the TCR CDR3 used the HTBI primer set with the Qiagen OneStep RT-PCR kit. TCRdb ran its own pipeline on the public reads, namely fastp trimming at Q25 and MiXCR clone calling, and kept in-frame beta chains. CDR3 protein duplicates are merged, each entry listing the most common genes and DNA. The sample contains about 480,000 distinct CDR3 sequences, around 14% of them found a single time. The ten most abundant clones make up about a sixth of the sample. Source material: blood. Receptors were obtained from a woman aged 18-29 years with Graves' hyperthyroidism.

This clonotype was counted many times. The CDR3 DNA is TGTGCCAGCAGTTCGGGACTCCGATACTACGAGCAGTACTTC. Encoded protein: CASSSGLRYYEQYF. The chain recombines TRBV6-9 with TRBJ2-7; TRBD2 might be the D (6 bases). Germline V CDR1 and CDR2: MNHGY, SVAAGI. This CDR3 comprises 14 residues. V lost 4 bases and J lost 3, with 13 bases in between.

The sample holds a few counts of this clonotype. J is TRBJ1-2 and V is TRBV4-2; no clear D. The length of the CDR3 is 14 residues. Germline-derived CDR1 and CDR2 are LGHNA and YNFKEQ. V was pared by 0 bases and J by 4 bases, with 9 bases between. CDR3: CASSQDVQSYGYTF. The CDR3 DNA reads as TGTGCCAGCAGCCAAGATGTACAGTCCTATGGCTACACCTTC.

This clonotype was seen many times. The chain is built from TRBV19 and TRBJ1-5, with a tentative D call TRBD1 (6 bases). The CDR3 runs to 15 residues. Trimming pared 8 bases from V and 1 base from J, leaving 15 bases between. Per the germline V gene, CDR1 is LNHDA and CDR2 is SQIVND (reference sequence). CDR3 residues: CASSHGGASNQPQHF. In nucleotides, the CDR3 is TGTGCCAGTTCTCACGGGGGGGCAAGCAATCAGCCCCAGCATTTT.

This clonotype was seen ten or more times. The gene calls are TRBV7-8 and TRBJ1-5; the D is unclear. This CDR3 contains 15 residues. Germline loops: CDR1 SGHVS, CDR2 FQNEAQ. Trimming shortened V by 1 base and J by 4 bases, and 11 bases separated the two germline ends. CDR3 residues: CASSLVSTENQPQHF. CDR3 nucleotide sequence: TGTGCCAGCAGCTTAGTTTCAACAGAAAATCAGCCCCAGCATTTT.

This clonotype appeared many times. V is TRBV20-1 and J is TRBJ2-5; the D gene is possibly TRBD2 (6 bases). CDR1 and CDR2 (germline): DFQATT, SNEGSKA (reference sequence). The CDR3 covers 12 residues. Trimming removed 6 bases at V and 4 bases at J, with 12 bases between. CDR3: CSARVEGETQYF. The CDR3 DNA reads TGCAGTGCGCGGGTGGAGGGAGAGACCCAGTACTTC.

This clonotype was seen many times. The CDR3 DNA reads as TGTGCCAGCAGCTTACTCTCCAGTACAGATACGCAGTATTTT. It encodes CASSLLSSTDTQYF. V gene TRBV11-2 combines with J gene TRBJ2-3; D is uncertain. Germline V gives CDR1 SGHAT, CDR2 FQNNGV. This CDR3 comprises 14 residues. Trimming took off 2 bases at V and 3 bases at J, with 9 bases between the two ends.